The rows below give T cell receptor beta chains drawn from one sample of a study of T-cell memory formation after mild COVID-19. TCRdb reprocessed the 5' RACE reads with MiXCR, giving one entry per CDR3 protein. Among around 180,000 distinct CDR3 sequences listed, more than 15% were seen once. Input material: PBMCs or a T cell subset sorted from them (not recorded which). Every receptor here comes from an adult woman who had mild COVID-19 (a few samples of this study predate the infection). Cell type and time point are not known. Both conserved end residues are part of each CDR3. The D gene is left open where the match is weak. Expanded clones get a size class; other rows say once, few or many, or leave the size out.

j_call: TRBJ2-2
clone_size: once
d_call: .
v_call: TRBV6-2/TRBV6-3
cdr3_aa: CASSSSPPGELFF
cdr3_nt: TGTGCCAGCAGTTCATCCCCGCCCGGGGAGCTGTTTTTT

j_call: TRBJ2-1
clone_size: few
d_call: TRBD1
v_call: TRBV20-1
cdr3_aa: CSARGDREQFF
cdr3_nt: TGCAGTGCTAGGGGGGACAGGGAACAGTTCTTC

j_call: TRBJ2-7
clone_size: few
d_call: .
v_call: TRBV7-9
cdr3_aa: CASSNLPGVSYEQYF
cdr3_nt: TGTGCCAGCAGCAACTTACCAGGGGTCTCCTACGAGCAGTACTTC

j_call: TRBJ1-5
clone_size: few
d_call: .
v_call: TRBV7-2
cdr3_aa: CASSLRLGVDQPQHF
cdr3_nt: TGTGCCAGCAGTCTAAGGTTGGGGGTAGATCAGCCCCAGCATTTT

j_call: TRBJ2-1
clone_size: few
d_call: TRBD2
v_call: TRBV5-5
cdr3_aa: CASSLVGLAWNEQFF
cdr3_nt: TGTGCCAGCAGCTTGGTTGGACTAGCGTGGAATGAGCAGTTCTTC

j_call: TRBJ1-5
clone_size: .
d_call: .
v_call: TRBV20-1
cdr3_aa: CSASGQGNQPQHF
cdr3_nt: TGCAGTGCTAGTGGCCAGGGGAATCAGCCCCAGCATTTT

j_call: TRBJ2-5
clone_size: few
d_call: TRBD1
v_call: TRBV11-3
cdr3_aa: CASSLGDRDRGRRETQYF
cdr3_nt: TGTGCCAGCAGCTTAGGCGACCGGGACAGGGGGCGCAGGGAGACCCAGTACTTC

j_call: TRBJ2-1
clone_size: .
d_call: .
v_call: TRBV5-1
cdr3_aa: CASSLGWNEQFF
cdr3_nt: TGCGCCAGCAGCTTGGGGTGGAATGAGCAGTTCTTC

j_call: TRBJ2-3
clone_size: few
d_call: .
v_call: TRBV5-1
cdr3_aa: CASSDMSPSTDTQYF
cdr3_nt: TGCGCCAGCAGCGACATGAGTCCCAGTACAGATACGCAGTATTTT

j_call: TRBJ2-3
clone_size: many
d_call: TRBD1
v_call: TRBV5-1
cdr3_aa: CASSTPGPGTTTQGADTQYF
cdr3_nt: TGCGCCAGCAGCACTCCGGGGCCCGGGACCACTACACAGGGGGCAGATACGCAGTATTTT

j_call: TRBJ2-2
clone_size: .
d_call: .
v_call: TRBV7-3
cdr3_aa: CASSPGSAGGELFF
cdr3_nt: TGTGCCAGCAGCCCGGGCTCTGCAGGCGGGGAGCTGTTTTTT

j_call: TRBJ1-1
clone_size: few
d_call: .
v_call: TRBV5-1
cdr3_aa: CASSLVVGPDTEAFF
cdr3_nt: TGCGCCAGCAGCTTGGTAGTAGGACCGGACACTGAAGCTTTCTTT

j_call: TRBJ2-7
clone_size: few
d_call: .
v_call: TRBV7-2
cdr3_aa: CASSLAQLPYEQYF
cdr3_nt: TGTGCCAGCAGCCTCGCACAACTACCCTACGAGCAGTACTTC

j_call: TRBJ2-5
clone_size: .
d_call: TRBD2
v_call: TRBV20-1
cdr3_aa: CSARRTAAGDQYF
cdr3_nt: TGCAGTGCTAGAAGGACCGCGGCGGGGGACCAGTACTTC

j_call: TRBJ2-5
clone_size: .
d_call: TRBD2
v_call: TRBV23-1
cdr3_aa: CASSQSSPGRGETQYF
cdr3_nt: TGCGCCAGCAGTCAATCCTCGCCAGGGAGGGGAGAGACCCAGTACTTC

j_call: TRBJ2-1
clone_size: few
d_call: TRBD2
v_call: TRBV5-5
cdr3_aa: CASSLAGGPVHEQFF
cdr3_nt: TGTGCCAGCAGCTTAGCGGGAGGGCCGGTACATGAGCAGTTCTTC

j_call: TRBJ1-2
clone_size: few
d_call: .
v_call: TRBV4-1
cdr3_aa: CASSQATLYGYTF
cdr3_nt: TGCGCCAGCAGCCAAGCAACCCTCTATGGCTACACCTTC

j_call: TRBJ1-2
clone_size: few
d_call: .
v_call: TRBV12-3/TRBV12-4
cdr3_aa: CASSLGGSSPYGYTF
cdr3_nt: TGTGCCAGCAGTTTAGGGGGCTCGTCACCCTATGGCTACACCTTC

j_call: TRBJ2-3
clone_size: few
d_call: TRBD1
v_call: TRBV5-1
cdr3_aa: CASSLQGVSDTQYF
cdr3_nt: TGCGCCAGCAGCTTACAGGGGGTCTCGGATACGCAGTATTTT

j_call: TRBJ1-5
clone_size: .
d_call: TRBD1
v_call: TRBV2
cdr3_aa: CASRQGVIQPQHF
cdr3_nt: TGTGCCAGTAGACAGGGGGTTATTCAGCCCCAGCATTTT

j_call: TRBJ2-5
clone_size: few
d_call: TRBD2
v_call: TRBV12-3/TRBV12-4
cdr3_aa: CASSFMAGGAETQYF
cdr3_nt: TGTGCCAGCAGTTTCATGGCGGGGGGGGCCGAGACCCAGTACTTC

j_call: TRBJ1-6
clone_size: .
d_call: .
v_call: TRBV12-3/TRBV12-4
cdr3_aa: CASSPTGENSPLHF
cdr3_nt: TGTGCCAGCAGTCCGACAGGAGAGAATTCACCCCTCCACTTT